Following are 32 T cell receptor beta chains from one sample sequenced in a study of Ad26.COV2.S vaccination and SARS-CoV-2 variants. Sequencing used immunoSEQ multiplex PCR; TCRdb keeps in-frame clones, though not all of them. Here the sample spans about 350,000 clones, roughly 94% being singletons. Specimen: peripheral blood, collected after recovery from COVID-19. Source of these receptors: a human donor who had recovered from COVID-19.

This sequence joins TRBV24-1 and TRBJ2-3, with D unresolved. Deletions cut 9 bases from V and 1 base from J, with 7 bases between. CDR1 and CDR2 from the germline V gene are KGHDR and SFDVKD. This CDR3 spans 12 amino acids. CDR3 protein: CATRGGTDTQYF. CDR3 DNA sequence: TGTGCCACCCGCGGAGGCACAGATACGCAGTATTTT.

This sequence joins TRBV9 and TRBJ2-7; D ambiguous. This CDR3 spans 14 amino acids. Trimming took off 0 bases at V and 0 bases at J, with 7 bases between the two ends. Germline V gives CDR1 SGDLS, CDR2 YYNGEE. Here the CDR3 reads CASSVGLSSYEQYF. The CDR3 region has the DNA TGTGCCAGCAGCGTAGGGTTAAGCTCCTACGAGCAGTACTTC.

This chain joins TRBV7-9 and TRBJ1-6; TRBD1 matches at 11 bases. V lost 2 bases and J lost 7; bases outside the gene matches: 4. The CDR3 length is 16 residues. CDR1 is SEHNR, CDR2 FQNEAQ, per germline (reference sequence). The CDR3 sequence: CASSLKGTGGNSPLHF. The DNA of the CDR3 is TGTGCCAGCAGCTTAAAAGGGACAGGGGGAAATTCACCCCTCCACTTT.

Only a few counts were recorded for this clone. The chain couples TRBV2 to TRBJ2-7, with 8 bases matching TRBD2. The V segment lost 10 bases and the J segment 2 bases; nucleotides outside the gene matches: 16. Germline assignment: CDR1 SNHLY and CDR2 FYNNEI. The CDR3 extends over 16 amino acids. In DNA, the CDR3 is TGTGCCATCCTACTCGAGCGGGGGCCGTTCACCTACGAGCAGTACTTC. Its protein product is CAILLERGPFTYEQYF.

This chain links TRBV6-5 with TRBJ1-1, with D maybe TRBD1 (6 bases). V was clipped by 6 bases and J by 3 bases, with 14 bases between them. From germline, CDR1 is MNHEY and CDR2 SVGAGI. The CDR3 covers 14 residues. CDR3 sequence (DNA): TGTGCCAGCAGCTACACCCCAGGGGACACTGAAGCTTTCTTT. Translated, it gives CASSYTPGDTEAFF.

The chain couples TRBV6-4 to TRBJ2-1, with 11 nucleotides matching TRBD2. Germline CDR1 MRHNA, CDR2 SNTAGT. V was clipped by 6 bases and J by 4 bases; unmatched bases: 5. The CDR3 contains 15 residues. The CDR3 spells CASRDLAGGYNEQFF. DNA for the CDR3: TGTGCCAGCAGGGATCTAGCGGGGGGATACAATGAGCAGTTCTTC.

The chain uses TRBV5-1 and TRBJ1-6, with a tentative D call TRBD1 (5 bases). This CDR3 contains 15 residues. Looked up from germline, CDR1 is SGHRS and CDR2 is YFSETQ. Trimming took 0 bases from V and 8 from J, leaving 12 bases between them. The CDR3: CASSLAGGIYSPLHF. Written as DNA, the CDR3 is TGCGCCAGCAGCTTGGCCGGGGGAATCTATTCACCCCTCCACTTT. The complete variable domain, with remaining parts taken from reference TRBV5-1 and TRBJ1-6, reads KAGVTQTPRYLIKTRGQQVTLSCSPISGHRSVSWYQQTPGQGLQFLFEYFSETQRNKGNFPGRFSGRQFSNSRSEMNVSTLELGDSALYLCASSLAGGIYSPLHFGNGTRLTVT.

The chain couples TRBV25-1 to TRBJ1-1; D possibly corresponds to TRBD1 (6 bases). CDR1 is MGHDK, CDR2 SYGVNS, per germline. V was pared by 6 bases and J by 7 bases, with 6 bases between. This CDR3 contains 10 residues. The CDR3 loop is CASRGGEAFF. The CDR3 nucleotides read TGTGCCAGCAGAGGGGGTGAAGCTTTCTTT.

The chain has TRBV5-1 and TRBJ2-5; TRBD1 aligns across 9 bases. Trimming cost V 3 bases and J 2 bases; bases outside gene matches: 8. The CDR3 length is 16 residues. Germline assignment: CDR1 SGHRS and CDR2 YFSETQ. The CDR3 protein is CASSSYSQGAQETQYF. CDR3 coding DNA: TGCGCCAGCAGCTCATATTCACAGGGGGCTCAAGAGACCCAGTACTTC.

The J gene is TRBJ2-2, the V gene TRBV10-1; D is undetermined. The germline V and J ends were trimmed by 0 bases and 9 bases, with 8 bases remaining between them. Germline loops: CDR1 WNHNN, CDR2 SYGVQD (reference sequence). The CDR3 consists of 13 residues. The CDR3 nucleotides read TGCGCCAGCAGTGAGTCCCGCAGCCGGGAGCTGTTTTTT. Protein: CASSESRSRELFF.

V usage is TRBV6-1 and J usage is TRBJ1-4, with 9 bases fitting TRBD1. V lost 0 bases and J lost 7; bases outside the gene matches: 3. The CDR3 is made up of 15 amino acids. Germline loops: CDR1 MNHNS, CDR2 SASEGT. Written as DNA, the CDR3 is TGTGCCAGCAGTGAAGCGGGACAGGGTTTTGAAAAACTGTTTTTT. Translation: CASSEAGQGFEKLFF.

This rearrangement joins TRBV3-1 (or the pseudogene TRBV3-2) to TRBJ2-3; 7 nucleotides agree with TRBD1. Trimming took 2 bases from V and 1 from J; bases not matched to a gene: 12. Germline V CDR1 and CDR2: LGHDT, YNNKEL (reference sequence). The CDR3 is made up of 18 amino acids. The CDR3 protein is CASSQRTGVGAGTDTQYF. Written as DNA, the CDR3 is TGTGCCAGCAGCCAAAGAACAGGGGTCGGGGCTGGCACAGATACGCAGTATTTT.

This chain links TRBV7-9 with TRBJ2-1; 7 nucleotides align to TRBD1. This CDR3 is built from 15 residues. The V and J ends lost 4 bases and 4 bases, in that order; junction bases with no gene match: 7. Germline loops: CDR1 SEHNR, CDR2 FQNEAQ (reference sequence). The CDR3 nucleotides are TGTGCCAGCAGCTCCCGGGACAGAAATTACAATGAGCAGTTCTTC. This gives the protein CASSSRDRNYNEQFF.

A single count supports this clone. V and J are TRBV15 and TRBJ1-4, with 7 bases matching TRBD1. There are 15 residues in the CDR3. The V and J ends lost 1 base and 7 bases, in that order; junction bases with no gene match: 6. CDR1 LNHNV and CDR2 YYDKDF come from the germline V gene (reference sequence). This chain's CDR3 is CATSRAQGGSEKLFF. The CDR3, as DNA: TGTGCCACCAGCAGAGCCCAGGGGGGGAGTGAAAAACTGTTTTTT.

The chain combines TRBV6-5 with TRBJ2-2, with TRBD2 matching 10 bases. Germline V gives CDR1 MNHEY, CDR2 SVGAGI. The CDR3 runs 15 residues. V shed 7 bases, J shed 5 bases, and the junction held 7 bases outside the gene matches. The DNA for the CDR3 is TGTGCCAGCATTAAGCGGGGGGGAGGAACCGGGGAGCTGTTTTTT. Translated: CASIKRGGGTGELFF.

This clone was detected once. V gene TRBV9 combines with J gene TRBJ1-2, with D possibly matching TRBD1 (5 bases). Germline V lookup: CDR1 SGDLS, CDR2 YYNGEE. The CDR3 contains 16 residues. The V and J ends lost 3 bases and 4 bases respectively, with 19 bases between them. CDR3: CASSEGRQGHLYGYTF. The CDR3 DNA follows: TGTGCCAGCAGCGAAGGGCGGCAGGGTCATCTCTATGGCTACACCTTC.

This clone was observed a few times. The chain links TRBV5-1 to TRBJ1-1, with D uncertain. Deletions cut 0 bases from V and 10 bases from J, with 10 bases between. The CDR3 loop spans 12 amino acids. Per germline, CDR1 SGHRS and CDR2 YFSETQ. The CDR3 here is CASSLASASAFF. For the CDR3, the DNA is TGCGCCAGCAGCTTGGCCTCGGCCTCAGCTTTCTTT.

V and J are TRBV5-1 and TRBJ2-5; D uncertain. The CDR3 has 12 residues. V dropped 1 base and J dropped 4 bases, with 5 bases sitting between them. Germline CDR1 SGHRS, CDR2 YFSETQ. The CDR3 DNA is TGCGCCAGCAGCTTGAAGGGAGAGACCCAGTACTTC. It is translated as CASSLKGETQYF.

The chain is built from TRBV7-8 and TRBJ1-5; 7 bases agree with TRBD1. Germline CDR1 reads SGHVS; CDR2 reads FQNEAQ. There are 16 residues in the CDR3. V lost 4 bases to trimming and J lost 2 bases; unmatched junction nucleotides: 8. CDR3 protein: CASSSLRTGGNQPQHF. The DNA for the CDR3 is TGTGCCAGCAGCTCGCTTCGGACAGGCGGCAATCAGCCCCAGCATTTT. Together with reference TRBV7-8 and TRBJ1-5, the CDR3 gives the full variable domain: GAGVSQSPRYKVAKRGQDVALRCDPISGHVSLFWYQQALGQGPEFLTYFQNEAQLDKSGLPSDRFFAERPEGSVSTLKIQRTQQEDSAVYLCASSSLRTGGNQPQHFGDGTRLSIL.

This sequence joins TRBV27 and TRBJ1-1, with 7 nucleotides matching TRBD1. Looked up from germline, CDR1 is MNHEY and CDR2 is SMNVEV (reference sequence). With V trimmed by 3 bases and J by 8 bases, 6 bases remained unmatched. This CDR3 spans 13 amino acids. CDR3 in amino acids: CASSFYRGPEAFF. In nucleotides, the CDR3 is TGTGCCAGCAGTTTCTACAGGGGCCCCGAAGCTTTCTTT.

This rearrangement joins TRBV28 to TRBJ1-1; D unclear. CDR1 is MDHEN and CDR2 is SYDVKM in the germline V gene. Between the trimmed V and J ends, which lost 7 bases and 0 bases, there was a span of 15 bases. This CDR3 region has 15 residues. CDR3 residues: CASTGPGQMNTEAFF. As DNA, the CDR3 is TGTGCCAGCACCGGCCCCGGGCAGATGAACACTGAAGCTTTCTTT.

The chain has TRBV29-1 and TRBJ2-1, with a tentative D call TRBD2 (6 bases). Trimming took 6 bases from V and 9 from J, leaving 15 bases between them. The CDR3 has 12 residues. Germline V gives CDR1 SQVTM, CDR2 ANQGSEA. The CDR3 nucleotides are TGCAGCGTGGATGTACGGGGAGGTGAGCAGTTCTTC. It translates to CSVDVRGGEQFF.

The chain uses TRBV6-5 and TRBJ2-3; D remains unclear. This CDR3 spans 12 amino acids. Germline V gene sequence: CDR1 MNHEY, CDR2 SVGAGI. V dropped 6 bases and J dropped 10 bases, with 14 bases sitting between them. In DNA, the CDR3 is TGTGCCAGCAGCCTGCCCGGTGGAGCGCAGTATTTT. It specifies CASSLPGGAQYF.

This clone appeared a few times. CDR3 protein: CASSPMTRSPYGYTF. Here the CDR3 DNA reads TGTGCCAGCAGTCCGATGACCCGATCTCCCTATGGCTACACCTTC. The V call is TRBV27, the J call TRBJ1-2; D remains ambiguous. This CDR3 spans 15 amino acids. Between the trimmed V and J ends, which lost 5 bases and 4 bases, there was a span of 17 bases. Germline assignment: CDR1 MNHEY and CDR2 SMNVEV (reference sequence).

The chain uses TRBV9 and TRBJ2-3, with D possibly being TRBD1 (5 bases). The CDR3 contains 17 residues. Germline CDR1 SGDLS, CDR2 YYNGEE. V lost 0 bases, J lost 1 base, and 15 bases lay in between. The CDR3 DNA is TGTGCCAGCAGCGTAGGGGGTGGGCAGGGCGGCACAGATACGCAGTATTTT. This encodes CASSVGGGQGGTDTQYF.

The table lists this clone with a few counts. V is TRBV4-3 and J is TRBJ1-5; no definite D call. This CDR3 comprises 13 residues. Trimming stripped 5 bases from V and 6 bases from J, with 11 bases between. Germline V gene data show CDR1 as LGHNA and CDR2 as YSLEER. CDR3 region: CASSERRSQPQHF. The CDR3 nucleotides read TGCGCCAGCAGCGAGCGGCGGAGTCAGCCCCAGCATTTT.

V and J are TRBV27 and TRBJ2-3; the D gene is possibly TRBD2 (5 bases). The germline CDR1 and CDR2 sequences are MNHEY and SMNVEV (reference sequence). The CDR3 totals 14 residues. Trimming took 7 bases from V and 6 from J, leaving 17 bases between them. CDR3 region: CASKLEAAGDTQYF. CDR3 in DNA: TGTGCCAGCAAACTAGAGGCGGCCGGTGATACGCAGTATTTT.

This clone is a singleton in its sample. This sequence joins TRBV7-3 and TRBJ1-2; 7 bases align to TRBD1. V gave up 6 bases and J gave up 2 bases; unmatched junction bases: 3. CDR1 and CDR2 (germline): SGHTA, FQGTGA. The CDR3 length is 13 residues. CDR3 DNA: TGTGCCAGCAGACAGGGACAGAACTATGGCTACACCTTC. This gives the protein CASRQGQNYGYTF.

The rearrangement links TRBV9 to TRBJ2-3; 9 bases align to TRBD2. The CDR3 has 17 amino acids. Trimming at V came to 1 base and at J to 1 base, leaving 7 bases not matched to a gene. CDR1 is SGDLS and CDR2 is YYNGEE in the germline V gene. CDR3: CASSVFGTSMGTDTQYF. In DNA, the CDR3 is TGTGCCAGCAGCGTATTTGGGACTAGCATGGGCACAGATACGCAGTATTTT.

The J gene is TRBJ2-3, the V gene TRBV27, with TRBD2 matching over 10 bases. The V gene's germline CDR1 is MNHEY and CDR2 SMNVEV (reference sequence). The V and J ends lost 4 bases and 2 bases, in that order; junction bases with no gene match: 6. The CDR3 has 16 residues. In DNA form, the CDR3 reads TGTGCCAGCAGTTCCATTAGCGGGGGGATCACAGATACGCAGTATTTT. It encodes CASSSISGGITDTQYF.

The chain links TRBV29-1 to TRBJ1-2, with 9 bases matching TRBD1. Trimming took 0 bases from V and 4 from J; bases not matched to a gene: 0. There are 13 residues in the CDR3. CDR1 is SQVTM, CDR2 ANQGSEA, per germline. CDR3 loop: CSVEEDRGYGYTF. CDR3 nucleotide sequence: TGCAGCGTTGAAGAGGACAGGGGCTATGGCTACACCTTC. Full variable domain (missing parts from reference TRBV29-1 and TRBJ1-2): SAVISQKPSRDICQRGTSLTIQCQVDSQVTMMFWYRQQPGQSLTLIATANQGSEATYESGFVIDKFPISRPNLTFSTLTVSNMSPEDSSIYLCSVEEDRGYGYTFGSGTRLTVV.

This chain joins TRBV6-5 and TRBJ2-2; TRBD1 aligns across 7 bases. There are 15 residues in the CDR3. V shed 8 bases, J shed 1 base, and the junction held 7 bases outside the gene matches. Germline CDR1 MNHEY, CDR2 SVGAGI. The CDR3 spells CASRPGQKNTGELFF. CDR3 DNA sequence: TGTGCCAGCCGACCGGGACAGAAGAACACCGGGGAGCTGTTTTTT.